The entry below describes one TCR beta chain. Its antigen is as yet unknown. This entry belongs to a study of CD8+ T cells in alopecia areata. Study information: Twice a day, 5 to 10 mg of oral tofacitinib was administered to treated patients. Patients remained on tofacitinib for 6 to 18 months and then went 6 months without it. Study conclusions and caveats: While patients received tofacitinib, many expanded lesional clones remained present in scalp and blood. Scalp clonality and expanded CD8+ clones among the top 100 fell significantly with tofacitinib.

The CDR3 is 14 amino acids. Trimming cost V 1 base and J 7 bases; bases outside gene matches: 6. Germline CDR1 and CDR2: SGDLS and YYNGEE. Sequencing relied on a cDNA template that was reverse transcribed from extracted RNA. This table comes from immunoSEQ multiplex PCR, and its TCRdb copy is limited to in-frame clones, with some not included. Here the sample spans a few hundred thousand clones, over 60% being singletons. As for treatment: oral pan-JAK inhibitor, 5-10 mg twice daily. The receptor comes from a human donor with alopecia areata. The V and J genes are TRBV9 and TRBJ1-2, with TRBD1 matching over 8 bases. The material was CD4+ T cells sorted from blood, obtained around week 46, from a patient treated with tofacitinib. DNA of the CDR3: TGTGCCAGCAGCGTAACGGCAGGGGGCGGTGGCTACACCTTC. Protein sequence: CASSVTAGGGGYTF.